Listed here are 16 T cell receptor beta chains from one sample, sequenced in a study of blood T cell repertoires in COVID-19. The method was immunoSEQ multiplex PCR; TCRdb's version includes in-frame clones alone and lacks a portion of them. The table has about 440,000 clones, around 90% seen once. Sequenced input: PBMCs or T cells enriched from blood (not recorded which). These receptors were collected from a man aged 18 to 30 who had recovered from COVID-19.

This clone was counted a single time. The rearrangement joins TRBV11-2 to TRBJ2-2; D possibly corresponds to TRBD2 (6 bases). CDR1 and CDR2 (germline): SGHAT, FQNNGV. The CDR3 runs 16 residues. The ends were cut back, 1 base at V and 3 bases at J, with 12 bases in the middle. The CDR3 spells CASSLVAGLDTGELFF. CDR3 in DNA: TGTGCCAGCAGCTTAGTGGCGGGATTGGACACCGGGGAGCTGTTTTTT.

The chain joins TRBV6-2 or TRBV6-3 to TRBJ2-7, with TRBD2 as a possible D gene (6 bases). This CDR3 contains 13 residues. Trimming stripped 5 bases from V and 3 bases from J, with 11 bases between. The V gene's germline CDR1 is MNHEY and CDR2 SVGEGT. This CDR3 reads CASSRETSYEQYF. In DNA form, the CDR3 reads TGTGCCAGCAGTCGAGAGACTAGCTACGAGCAGTACTTC.

The V call is TRBV19, the J call TRBJ2-7, with D possibly being TRBD2 (6 bases). CDR1 LNHDA and CDR2 SQIVND come from the germline V gene (reference sequence). The V gene lost 7 bases and the J gene lost 5 bases, with 21 bases spanning the gap. The CDR3 spans 15 residues. The CDR3 DNA sequence: TGTGCCAGTACCAATAGTGGGGGAGGCAACGACGAGCAGTACTTC. Translating gives CASTNSGGGNDEQYF.

This clone was counted a single time. The chain is built from TRBV9 and TRBJ2-1; TRBD2 matches 14 bases. The ends lost 3 bases at V and 7 bases at J; junction bases unmatched: 6. The CDR3 consists of 16 residues. Germline CDR1 SGDLS, CDR2 YYNGEE. The DNA for the CDR3 is TGTGCCAGCAGCGAGACTAGCGGGAGGGCTAGAAATGAGCAGTTCTTC. Protein sequence: CASSETSGRARNEQFF.

The rearrangement links TRBV3-1 (or the pseudogene TRBV3-2) to TRBJ2-7; maybe TRBD2 (6 bases). Germline CDR1 is LGHDT and CDR2 is YNNKEL (reference sequence). Trimming cost V 2 bases and J 5 bases, with 19 bases left between them. The CDR3 contains 16 residues. Here the CDR3 reads CASSQWGGTAKDEQYF. The CDR3 DNA follows: TGTGCCAGCAGCCAATGGGGCGGGACTGCCAAAGACGAGCAGTACTTC.

This clone appeared a few times. The rearrangement links TRBV5-1 to TRBJ1-1; possibly TRBD1 for D (6 bases). The CDR3 is 15 amino acids. V lost 5 bases and J 1 base, leaving 15 bases between the germline ends. Germline V gene data show CDR1 as SGHRS and CDR2 as YFSETQ. For the CDR3, the DNA is TGCGCCAGCAGGGGTACAGGGTCAACGAACACTGAAGCTTTCTTT. This encodes CASRGTGSTNTEAFF.

The CDR3 coding sequence is TGTGCCAGCAGCCGTCTTGGCAACACCGGGGAGCTGTTTTTT. Translation gives CASSRLGNTGELFF. The J gene is TRBJ2-2, the V gene TRBV6-5; D gene uncertain. The CDR3 length is 14 residues. The ends were cut back, 6 bases at V and 2 bases at J, with 10 bases in the middle. Germline V gene sequence: CDR1 MNHEY, CDR2 SVGAGI.

The V call is TRBV11-2, the J call TRBJ1-2; possibly TRBD1 for D (6 bases). CDR3 length: 14 amino acids. Germline loops: CDR1 SGHAT, CDR2 FQNNGV. Trimming left V 4 bases short and J 8 bases short, with 17 bases between. CDR3 protein: CASSSGGPQLGYTF. The CDR3 coding sequence is TGTGCCAGCAGCTCGGGGGGGCCCCAACTGGGCTACACCTTC.

The chain has TRBV11-2 and TRBJ2-1; TRBD1 matches 7 bases. V shed 5 bases and J 5 bases; nucleotides not matched to a gene: 6. Germline V gives CDR1 SGHAT, CDR2 FQNNGV. The CDR3 sequence is 14 residues long. CDR3 region: CASSPLTGNNEQFF. CDR3 bases: TGTGCCAGCAGCCCGCTGACAGGGAACAATGAGCAGTTCTTC. Combining the CDR3 with reference TRBV11-2 and TRBJ2-1 gives the whole variable domain EAGVAQSPRYKIIEKRQSVAFWCNPISGHATLYWYQQILGQGPKLLIQFQNNGVVDDSQLPKDRFSAERLKGVDSTLKIQPAKLEDSAVYLCASSPLTGNNEQFFGPGTRLTVL.

The rearrangement uses TRBV7-9 and TRBJ2-1; D uncertain. Trimming stripped 5 bases from V and 5 bases from J, with 4 bases between. The CDR3 spans 11 residues. Germline V gene lookup returns CDR1 SEHNR and CDR2 FQNEAQ (reference sequence). CDR3 DNA: TGTGCCAGCAGCCTAAACAATGAGCAGTTCTTC. This encodes CASSLNNEQFF. Based on the CDR3 plus reference TRBV7-9 and TRBJ2-1, the full variable domain is DTGVSQNPRHKITKRGQNVTFRCDPISEHNRLYWYRQTLGQGPEFLTYFQNEAQLEKSRLLSDRFSAERPKGSFSTLEIQRTEQGDSAMYLCASSLNNEQFFGPGTRLTVL.

The chain recombines TRBV10-1 with TRBJ2-1, with TRBD2 matching over 12 bases. CDR1 is WNHNN, CDR2 SYGVQD, per germline (reference sequence). Germline trimming cut 4 bases from V and 3 bases from J; bases unmatched to any gene: 7. The CDR3 has 17 residues. CDR3 DNA: TGCGCCAGCAGTGGGAGACTAGCGGGAGAAGGCTACAATGAGCAGTTCTTC. It codes for CASSGRLAGEGYNEQFF.

This clone was observed once. The rearrangement joins TRBV4-1 to TRBJ1-3; D not resolved. V lost 3 bases, J lost 4 bases, and 16 bases lay in between. Germline values: CDR1 MGHRA, CDR2 YSYEKL. This CDR3 has 16 residues. This CDR3 is CASSHLFREAGNTIYF. The CDR3 coding sequence is TGCGCCAGCAGCCACCTGTTCCGGGAGGCCGGAAACACCATATATTTT.

The sample holds a few counts of this clone. The chain has TRBV7-9 and TRBJ1-2, with TRBD1 matching 7 bases. Germline V gene lookup returns CDR1 SEHNR and CDR2 FQNEAQ (reference sequence). CDR3 length equals 14 residues. The V gene end was trimmed by 0 bases and the J gene end by 2 bases; junction bases not matched to a gene: 0. CDR3: CASSLATGNYGYTF. CDR3 in DNA: TGTGCCAGCAGCTTAGCGACAGGGAACTATGGCTACACCTTC.

J is TRBJ2-3 and V is TRBV7-9, with TRBD1 identical over 7 bases. The CDR3 is 16 residues long. The J segment lost 4 bases and the V segment lost 3 bases, leaving 10 bases of the junction unmatched. CDR1 and CDR2 (germline): SEHNR, FQNEAQ (reference sequence). The CDR3 DNA reads as TGTGCCAGCAGCTTGGGACAGTCAACAACCTCAGATACGCAGTATTTT. Amino acids: CASSLGQSTTSDTQYF.

The V and J genes are TRBV4-1 and TRBJ1-2; D perhaps matches TRBD1 (5 bases). The CDR3 covers 16 residues. V was cut by 0 bases and J by 0 bases, with 11 bases left in between. Germline CDR1 reads MGHRA; CDR2 reads YSYEKL. CDR3 region: CASSQEAGQSNYGYTF. DNA for the CDR3: TGCGCCAGCAGCCAAGAGGCTGGACAATCTAACTATGGCTACACCTTC.

This clone has only a few counts. The chain is built from TRBV28 and TRBJ1-1; 7 bases fit TRBD1. Germline CDR1 reads MDHEN; CDR2 reads SYDVKM. CDR3 size: 13 residues. Losses at the gene ends were 6 bases for V and 4 bases for J; bases not matched to a gene: 5. The CDR3 here is CASRLQGPTEAFF. The CDR3 coding sequence is TGTGCCAGCAGGCTACAGGGGCCCACTGAAGCTTTCTTT.